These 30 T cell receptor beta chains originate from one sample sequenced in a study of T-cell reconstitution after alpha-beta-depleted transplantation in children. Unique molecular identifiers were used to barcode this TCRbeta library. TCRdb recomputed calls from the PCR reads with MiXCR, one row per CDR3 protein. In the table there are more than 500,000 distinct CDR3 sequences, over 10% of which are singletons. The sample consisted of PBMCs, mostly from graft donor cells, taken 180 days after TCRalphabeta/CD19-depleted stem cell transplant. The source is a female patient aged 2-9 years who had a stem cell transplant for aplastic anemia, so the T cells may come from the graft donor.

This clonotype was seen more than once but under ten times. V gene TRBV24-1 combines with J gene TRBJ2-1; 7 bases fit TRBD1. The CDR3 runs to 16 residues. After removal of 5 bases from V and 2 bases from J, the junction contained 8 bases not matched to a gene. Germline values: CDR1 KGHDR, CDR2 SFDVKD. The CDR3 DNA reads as TGTGCCACCAGTGCTCCCCCCGGGACAGCCTACAATGAGCAGTTCTTC. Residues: CATSAPPGTAYNEQFF.

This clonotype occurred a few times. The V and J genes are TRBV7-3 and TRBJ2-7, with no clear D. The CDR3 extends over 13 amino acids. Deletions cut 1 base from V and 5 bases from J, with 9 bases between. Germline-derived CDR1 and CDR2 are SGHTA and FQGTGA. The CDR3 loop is CASSLSGRDEQYF. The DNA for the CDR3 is TGTGCCAGCAGCTTAAGTGGAAGGGACGAGCAGTACTTC. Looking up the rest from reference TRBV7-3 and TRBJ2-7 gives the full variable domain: GAGVSQTPSNKVTEKGKYVELRCDPISGHTALYWYRQSLGQGPEFLIYFQGTGAADDSGLPNDRFFAVRPEGSVSTLKIQRTERGDSAVYLCASSLSGRDEQYFGPGTRLTVT.

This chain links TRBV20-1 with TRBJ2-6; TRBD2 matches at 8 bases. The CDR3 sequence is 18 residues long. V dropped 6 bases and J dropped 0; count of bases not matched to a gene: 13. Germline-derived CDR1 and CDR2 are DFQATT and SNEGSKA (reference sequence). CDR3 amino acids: CSARTAGGQYSGANVLTF. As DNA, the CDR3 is TGCAGTGCCCGAACTGCGGGGGGCCAATACTCTGGGGCCAACGTCCTGACTTTC.

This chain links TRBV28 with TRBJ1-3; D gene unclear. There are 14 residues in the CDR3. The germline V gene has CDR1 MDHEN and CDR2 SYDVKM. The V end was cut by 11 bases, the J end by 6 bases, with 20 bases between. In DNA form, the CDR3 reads TGTGCCTCCTTCCCGGGGATGACCCAAAACACCATATATTTT. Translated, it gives CASFPGMTQNTIYF.

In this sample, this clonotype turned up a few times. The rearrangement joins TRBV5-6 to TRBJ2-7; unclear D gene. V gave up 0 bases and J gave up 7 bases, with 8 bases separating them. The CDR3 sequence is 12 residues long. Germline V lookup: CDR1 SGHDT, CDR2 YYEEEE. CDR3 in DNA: TGTGCCAGCAGCTTGGGGGGAAAGGAGCAGTACGTC. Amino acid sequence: CASSLGGKEQYV.

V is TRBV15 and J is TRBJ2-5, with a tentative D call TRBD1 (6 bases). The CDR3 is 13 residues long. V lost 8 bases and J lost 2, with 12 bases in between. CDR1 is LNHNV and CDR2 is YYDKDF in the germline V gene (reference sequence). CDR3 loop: CATEAGAQETQYF. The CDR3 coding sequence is TGTGCCACCGAGGCAGGGGCACAAGAGACCCAGTACTTC.

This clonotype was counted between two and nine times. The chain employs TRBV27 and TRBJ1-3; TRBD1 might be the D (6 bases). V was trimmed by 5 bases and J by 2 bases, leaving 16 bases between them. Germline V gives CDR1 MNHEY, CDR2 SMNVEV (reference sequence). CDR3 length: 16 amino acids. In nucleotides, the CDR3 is TGTGCCAGCAGTCGGGCGGCAGGGGTGACTGGAAACACCATATATTTT. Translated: CASSRAAGVTGNTIYF.

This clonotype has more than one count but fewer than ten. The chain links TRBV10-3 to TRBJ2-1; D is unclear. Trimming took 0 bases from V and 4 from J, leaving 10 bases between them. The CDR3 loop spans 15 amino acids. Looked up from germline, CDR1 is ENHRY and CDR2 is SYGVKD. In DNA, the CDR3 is TGTGCCATCAGTGAGTCGAGGTGGGGTTACAATGAGCAGTTCTTC. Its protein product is CAISESRWGYNEQFF.

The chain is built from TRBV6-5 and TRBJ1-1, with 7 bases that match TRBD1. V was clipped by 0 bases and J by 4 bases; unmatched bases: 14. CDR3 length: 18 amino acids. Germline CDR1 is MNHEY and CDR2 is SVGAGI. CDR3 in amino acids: CASSYSTRKRGPGTEAFF. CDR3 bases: TGTGCCAGCAGTTACTCAACGCGAAAAAGGGGGCCCGGCACTGAAGCTTTCTTT.

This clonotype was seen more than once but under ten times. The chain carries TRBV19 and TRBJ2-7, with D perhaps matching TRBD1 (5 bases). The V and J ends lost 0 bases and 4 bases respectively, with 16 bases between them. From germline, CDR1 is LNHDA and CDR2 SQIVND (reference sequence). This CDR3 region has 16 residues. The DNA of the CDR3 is TGTGCCAGTAGTATAGACCTGGCTCAAGGGGATTACGAGCAGTACGTC. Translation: CASSIDLAQGDYEQYV.

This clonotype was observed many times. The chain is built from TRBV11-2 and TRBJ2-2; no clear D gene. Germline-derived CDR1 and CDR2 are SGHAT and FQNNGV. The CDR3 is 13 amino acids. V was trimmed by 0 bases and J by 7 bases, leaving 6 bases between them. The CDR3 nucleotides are TGTGCCAGCAGCTTAGATCTTGGCGGGGAGCTGTTTTTT. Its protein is CASSLDLGGELFF.

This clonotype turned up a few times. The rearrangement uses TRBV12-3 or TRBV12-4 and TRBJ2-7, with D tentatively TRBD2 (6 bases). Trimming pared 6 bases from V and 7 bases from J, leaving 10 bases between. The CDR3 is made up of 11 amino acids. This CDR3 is CASSRGSEQYF. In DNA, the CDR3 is TGTGCCAGCAGCCGGGGGTCTGAGCAGTACTTC.

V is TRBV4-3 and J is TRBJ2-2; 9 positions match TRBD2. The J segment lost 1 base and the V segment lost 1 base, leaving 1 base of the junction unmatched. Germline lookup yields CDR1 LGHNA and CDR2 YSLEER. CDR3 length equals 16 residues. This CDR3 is CASSQVTSGNTGELFF. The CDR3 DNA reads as TGCGCCAGCAGCCAAGTGACTAGCGGGAACACCGGGGAGCTGTTTTTT.

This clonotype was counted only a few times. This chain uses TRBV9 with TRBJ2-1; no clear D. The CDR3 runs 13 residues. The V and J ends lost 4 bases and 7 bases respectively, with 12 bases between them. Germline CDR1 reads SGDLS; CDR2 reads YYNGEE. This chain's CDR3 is CASSQVMVNEQFF. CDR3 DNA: TGTGCCAGCAGCCAGGTTATGGTAAATGAGCAGTTCTTC.

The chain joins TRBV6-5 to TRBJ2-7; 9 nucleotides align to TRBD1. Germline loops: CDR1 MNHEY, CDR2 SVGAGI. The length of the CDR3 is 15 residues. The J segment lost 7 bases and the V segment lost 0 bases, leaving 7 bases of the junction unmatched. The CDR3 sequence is CASSYSGTGIGEQYF. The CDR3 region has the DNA TGTGCCAGCAGTTACTCGGGGACAGGGATAGGTGAGCAGTACTTC.

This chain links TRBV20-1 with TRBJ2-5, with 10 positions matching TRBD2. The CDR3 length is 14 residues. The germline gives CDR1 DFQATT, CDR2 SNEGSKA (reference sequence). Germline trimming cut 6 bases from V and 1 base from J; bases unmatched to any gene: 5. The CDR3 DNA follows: TGCAGTGCCCGCGGGACTAGCGTCCAAGAGACCCAGTACTTC. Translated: CSARGTSVQETQYF.

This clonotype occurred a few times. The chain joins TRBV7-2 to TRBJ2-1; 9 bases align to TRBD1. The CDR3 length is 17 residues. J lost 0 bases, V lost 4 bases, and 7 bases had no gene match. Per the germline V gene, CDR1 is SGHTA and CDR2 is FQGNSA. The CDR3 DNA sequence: TGTGCCAGCAGCTCCATACAGGGGGCTCGCTCCTACAATGAGCAGTTCTTC. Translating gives CASSSIQGARSYNEQFF.

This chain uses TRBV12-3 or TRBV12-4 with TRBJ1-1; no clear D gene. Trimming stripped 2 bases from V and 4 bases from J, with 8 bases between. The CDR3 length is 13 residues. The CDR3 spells CASSLSQSTEAFF. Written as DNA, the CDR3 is TGTGCCAGCAGTTTAAGCCAAAGCACTGAAGCTTTCTTT.

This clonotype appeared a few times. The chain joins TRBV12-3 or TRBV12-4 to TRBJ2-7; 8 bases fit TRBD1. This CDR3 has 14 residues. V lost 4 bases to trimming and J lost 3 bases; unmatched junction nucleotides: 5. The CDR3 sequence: CASSSAGTGYEQYF. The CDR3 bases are TGTGCCAGCAGTTCCGCCGGGACAGGCTACGAGCAGTACTTC.

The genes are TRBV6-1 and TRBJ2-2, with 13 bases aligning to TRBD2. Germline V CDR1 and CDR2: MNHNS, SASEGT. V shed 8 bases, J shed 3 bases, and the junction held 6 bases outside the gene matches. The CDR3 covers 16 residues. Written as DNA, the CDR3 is TGTGCCAGCCACCAACTAGCGGGAGGGGACACCGGGGAGCTGTTTTTT. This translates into CASHQLAGGDTGELFF.

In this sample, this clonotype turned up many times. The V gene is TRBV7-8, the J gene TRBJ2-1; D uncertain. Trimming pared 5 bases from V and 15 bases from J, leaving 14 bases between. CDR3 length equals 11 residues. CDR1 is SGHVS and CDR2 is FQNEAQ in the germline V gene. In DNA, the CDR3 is TGTGCCAGCAGCCCGAGTCTAGTTAGGTTCTTC. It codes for CASSPSLVRFF.

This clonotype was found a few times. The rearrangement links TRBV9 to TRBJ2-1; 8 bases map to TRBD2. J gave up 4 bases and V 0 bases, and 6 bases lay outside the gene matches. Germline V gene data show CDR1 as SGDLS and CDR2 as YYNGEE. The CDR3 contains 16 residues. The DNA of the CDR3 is TGTGCCAGCAGCGTAGACCTAGCGGGTGTTTACAATGAGCAGTTCTTC. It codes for CASSVDLAGVYNEQFF.

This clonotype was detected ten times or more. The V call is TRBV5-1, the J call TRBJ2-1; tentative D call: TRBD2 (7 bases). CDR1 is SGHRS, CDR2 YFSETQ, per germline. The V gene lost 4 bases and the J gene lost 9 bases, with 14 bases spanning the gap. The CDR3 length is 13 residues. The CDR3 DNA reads TGCGCCAGCAGCATTGAACGGGGGGCTGAGCAGTTCTTC. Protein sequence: CASSIERGAEQFF.

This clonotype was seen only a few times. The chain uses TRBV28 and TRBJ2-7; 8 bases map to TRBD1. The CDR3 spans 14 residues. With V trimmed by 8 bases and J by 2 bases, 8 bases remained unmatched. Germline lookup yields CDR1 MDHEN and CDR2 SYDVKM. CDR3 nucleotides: TGTGCCAGCGGAACCCCAGGGGGCACCTACGAGCAGTACGTC. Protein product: CASGTPGGTYEQYV.

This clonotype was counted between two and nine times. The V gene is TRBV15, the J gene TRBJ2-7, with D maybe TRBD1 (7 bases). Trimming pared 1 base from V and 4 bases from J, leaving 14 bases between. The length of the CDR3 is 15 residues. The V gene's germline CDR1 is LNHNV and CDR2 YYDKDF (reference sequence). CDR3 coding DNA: TGTGCCACCAGCAGAGTGGAGACAGGGACTTACGAGCAGTACTTC. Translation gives CATSRVETGTYEQYF.

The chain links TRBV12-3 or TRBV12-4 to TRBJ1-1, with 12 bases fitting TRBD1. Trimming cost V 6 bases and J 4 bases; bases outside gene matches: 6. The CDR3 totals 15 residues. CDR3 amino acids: CASSPRGQGATEAFF. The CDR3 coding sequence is TGTGCCAGCAGCCCCAGGGGACAGGGGGCCACTGAAGCTTTCTTT.

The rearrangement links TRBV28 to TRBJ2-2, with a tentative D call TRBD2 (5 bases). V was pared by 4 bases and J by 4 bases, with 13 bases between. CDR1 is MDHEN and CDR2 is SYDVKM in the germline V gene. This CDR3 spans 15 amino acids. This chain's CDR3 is CASSYVGRGTGELFF. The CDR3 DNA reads TGTGCCAGCAGTTACGTTGGGAGAGGCACCGGGGAGCTGTTTTTT. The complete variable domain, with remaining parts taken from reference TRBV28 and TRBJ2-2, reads DVKVTQSSRYLVKRTGEKVFLECVQDMDHENMFWYRQDPGLGLRLIYFSYDVKMKEKGDIPEGYSVSREKKERFSLILESASTNQTSMYLCASSYVGRGTGELFFGEGSRLTVL.

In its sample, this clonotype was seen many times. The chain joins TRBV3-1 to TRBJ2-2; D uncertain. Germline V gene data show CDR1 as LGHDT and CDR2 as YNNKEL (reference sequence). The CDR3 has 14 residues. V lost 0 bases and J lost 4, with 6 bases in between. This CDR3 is CASSQEPTTGELFF. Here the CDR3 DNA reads TGTGCCAGCAGCCAAGAGCCCACCACCGGGGAGCTGTTTTTT. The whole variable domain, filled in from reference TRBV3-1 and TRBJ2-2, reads DTAVSQTPKYLVTQMGNDKSIKCEQNLGHDTMYWYKQDSKKFLKIMFSYNNKELIINETVPNRFSPKSPDKAHLNLHINSLELGDSAVYFCASSQEPTTGELFFGEGSRLTVL.

The CDR3 DNA follows: TGTGCCAGTAGTGTGTCGGGGGGGCGAACTGAAGCTTTCTTT. Its protein is CASSVSGGRTEAFF. The rearrangement links TRBV19 to TRBJ1-1; perhaps TRBD1 as D (6 bases). Germline lookup yields CDR1 LNHDA and CDR2 SQIVND (reference sequence). V was shortened by 5 bases and J by 5 bases, with 15 bases between the two germline ends. The CDR3 is made up of 14 amino acids.

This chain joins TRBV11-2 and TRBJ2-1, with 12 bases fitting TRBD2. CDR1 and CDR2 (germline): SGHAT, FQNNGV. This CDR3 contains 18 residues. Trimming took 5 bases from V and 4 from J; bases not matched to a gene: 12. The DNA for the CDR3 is TGTGCCAGCAGCCCCCTACCGGGACTAGCGGGCCCTTACAATGAGCAGTTCTTC. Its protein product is CASSPLPGLAGPYNEQFF.